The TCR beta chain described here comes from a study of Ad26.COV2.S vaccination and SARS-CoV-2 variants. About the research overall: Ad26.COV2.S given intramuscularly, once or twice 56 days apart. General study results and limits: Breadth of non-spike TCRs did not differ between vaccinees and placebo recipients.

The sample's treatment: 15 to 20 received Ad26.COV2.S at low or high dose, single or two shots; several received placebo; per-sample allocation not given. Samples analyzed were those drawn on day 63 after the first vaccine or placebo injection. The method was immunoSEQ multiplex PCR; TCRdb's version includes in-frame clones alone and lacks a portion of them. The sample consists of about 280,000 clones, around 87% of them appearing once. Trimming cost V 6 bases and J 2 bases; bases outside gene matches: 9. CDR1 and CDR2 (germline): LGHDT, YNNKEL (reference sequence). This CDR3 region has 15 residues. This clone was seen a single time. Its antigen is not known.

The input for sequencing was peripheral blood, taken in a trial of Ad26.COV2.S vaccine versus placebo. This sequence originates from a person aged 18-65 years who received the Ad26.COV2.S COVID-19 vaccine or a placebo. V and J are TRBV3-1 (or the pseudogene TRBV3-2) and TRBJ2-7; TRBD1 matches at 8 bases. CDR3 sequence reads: CASSIGQGIPYEQYF. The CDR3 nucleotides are TGTGCCAGCAGTATAGGACAGGGAATTCCCTACGAGCAGTACTTC.